This T cell receptor beta chain was obtained from a study of blood T cell repertoires in COVID-19. Whole-study context: There were acute and convalescent COVID-19 samples, and they came from the United States, Italy and Spain. PBMCs, B-cell-depleted T cells, or T cells were the source of the cDNA or gDNA that made up the material.

Study processing details: Cell counts per sample came from amplifying reference gene primers. Repertoires were generated with immunoSEQ multiplex PCR, while TCRdb's copy carries only in-frame clones and drops some. That table furnishes V, J and clone size, whereas the DNA furnished D and trimming. The repertoire holds just over 50,000 clones, with about 86% as singletons. The germline gives CDR1 LGHDT, CDR2 YNNKEL (reference sequence). The germline V and J ends were trimmed by 3 bases and 7 bases, with 6 bases remaining between them. The CDR3 totals 12 residues. This rearrangement joins TRBV3-1 (or the pseudogene TRBV3-2) to TRBJ2-2; no firm D call. Sequencing used peripheral blood. The clonotype originates from a man at least 80 years old with active COVID-19. The CDR3 nucleotides are TGTGCCAGCAGCCACCCGCGCGGGGAGCTGTTTTTT. It specifies CASSHPRGELFF.